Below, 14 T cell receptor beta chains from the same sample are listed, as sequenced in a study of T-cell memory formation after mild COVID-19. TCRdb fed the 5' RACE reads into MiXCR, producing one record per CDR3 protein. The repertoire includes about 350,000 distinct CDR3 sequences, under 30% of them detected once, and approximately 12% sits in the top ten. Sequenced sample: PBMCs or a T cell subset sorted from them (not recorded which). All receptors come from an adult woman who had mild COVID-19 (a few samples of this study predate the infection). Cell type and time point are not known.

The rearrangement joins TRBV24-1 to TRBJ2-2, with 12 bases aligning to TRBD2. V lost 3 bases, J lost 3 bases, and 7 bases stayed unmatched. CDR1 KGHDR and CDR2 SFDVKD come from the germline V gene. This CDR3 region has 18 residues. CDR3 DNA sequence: TGTGCCACCAGTGATCCCACCCGACTAGCGGGAGACACCGGGGAGCTGTTTTTT. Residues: CATSDPTRLAGDTGELFF.

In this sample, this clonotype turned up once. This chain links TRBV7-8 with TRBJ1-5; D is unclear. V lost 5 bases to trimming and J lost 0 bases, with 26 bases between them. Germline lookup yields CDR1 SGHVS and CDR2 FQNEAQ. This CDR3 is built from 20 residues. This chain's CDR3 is CASSPTVGSDKDYSNQPQHF. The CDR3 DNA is TGTGCCAGCAGCCCGACGGTAGGGTCGGATAAAGATTATAGCAATCAGCCCCAGCATTTT.

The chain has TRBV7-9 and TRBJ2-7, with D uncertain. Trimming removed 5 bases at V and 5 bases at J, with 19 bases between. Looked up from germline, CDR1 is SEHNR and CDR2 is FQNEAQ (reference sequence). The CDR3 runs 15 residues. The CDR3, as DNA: TGTGCCAGCAGCCCGAAAGAAAACTACGCGGACGAGCAGTACTTC. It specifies CASSPKENYADEQYF.

CDR3 nucleotides: TGCGCCAGCAGCCATGGTTTTGAGGGAAACACTGAAGCTTTCTTT. It codes for CASSHGFEGNTEAFF. The V call is TRBV4-3, the J call TRBJ1-1; D is ambiguous. V gave up 3 bases and J gave up 2 bases, with 13 bases separating them. This CDR3 contains 15 residues. The germline gives CDR1 LGHNA, CDR2 YSLEER.

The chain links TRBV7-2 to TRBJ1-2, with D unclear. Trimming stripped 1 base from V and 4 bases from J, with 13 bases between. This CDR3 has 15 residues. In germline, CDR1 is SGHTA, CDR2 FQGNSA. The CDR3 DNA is TGTGCCAGCAGCTTAGAAAGGGCAGAGCTCTATGGCTACACCTTC. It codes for CASSLERAELYGYTF.

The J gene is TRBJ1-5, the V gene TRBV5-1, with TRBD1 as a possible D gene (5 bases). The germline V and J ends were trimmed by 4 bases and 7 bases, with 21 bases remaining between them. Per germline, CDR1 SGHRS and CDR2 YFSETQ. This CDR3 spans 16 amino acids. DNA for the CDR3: TGCGCCAGCAGCCCTTGGGGGTCCGACTCCGGGCAGCCCCAGCATTTT. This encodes CASSPWGSDSGQPQHF.

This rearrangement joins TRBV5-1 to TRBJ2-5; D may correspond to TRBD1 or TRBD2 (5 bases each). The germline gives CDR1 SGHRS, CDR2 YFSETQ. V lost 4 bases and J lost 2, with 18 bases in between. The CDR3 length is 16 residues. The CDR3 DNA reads TGCGCCAGCAGCGTGGGGACCGCCCCGGGGCAAGAGACCCAGTACTTC. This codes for CASSVGTAPGQETQYF.

CDR3 nucleotide sequence: TGTGCCACCAGCAGAGGTGGCCTAGCCCCATACAATGAGCAGTTCTTC. Amino acid sequence: CATSRGGLAPYNEQFF. The gene calls are TRBV24-1 and TRBJ2-1; a weak D match, TRBD2 (5 bases). V gave up 7 bases and J gave up 4 bases, with 19 bases separating them. The CDR3 spans 16 residues. The germline V gene has CDR1 KGHDR and CDR2 SFDVKD.

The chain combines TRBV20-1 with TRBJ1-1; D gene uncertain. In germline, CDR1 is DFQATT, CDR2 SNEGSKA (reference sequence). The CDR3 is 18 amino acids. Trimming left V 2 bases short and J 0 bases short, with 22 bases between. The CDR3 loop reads CSARSPFYSEVMNTEAFF. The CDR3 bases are TGCAGTGCTAGATCCCCTTTTTACAGCGAGGTGATGAACACTGAAGCTTTCTTT.

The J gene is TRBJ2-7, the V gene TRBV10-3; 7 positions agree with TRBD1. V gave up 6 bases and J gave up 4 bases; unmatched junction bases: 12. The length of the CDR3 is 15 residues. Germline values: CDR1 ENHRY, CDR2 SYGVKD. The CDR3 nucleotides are TGTGCCATCAGCAGCTCCGAGACAGGGTGGTACGAGCAGTACTTC. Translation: CAISSSETGWYEQYF.

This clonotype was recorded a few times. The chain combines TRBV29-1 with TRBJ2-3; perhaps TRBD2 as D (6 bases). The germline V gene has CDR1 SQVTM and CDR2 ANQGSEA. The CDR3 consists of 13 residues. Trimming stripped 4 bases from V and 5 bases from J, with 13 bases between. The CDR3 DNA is TGCAGCGTTGTAGCGGACCTTGGAGATACGCAGTATTTT. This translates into CSVVADLGDTQYF.

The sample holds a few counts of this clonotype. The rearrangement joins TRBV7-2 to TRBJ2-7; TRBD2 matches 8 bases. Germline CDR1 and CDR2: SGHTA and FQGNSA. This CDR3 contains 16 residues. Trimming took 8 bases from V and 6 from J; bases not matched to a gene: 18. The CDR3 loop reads CASRSMAGGGHGEQYF. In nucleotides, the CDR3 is TGTGCCAGCCGTAGCATGGCGGGAGGAGGACACGGCGAGCAGTACTTC.

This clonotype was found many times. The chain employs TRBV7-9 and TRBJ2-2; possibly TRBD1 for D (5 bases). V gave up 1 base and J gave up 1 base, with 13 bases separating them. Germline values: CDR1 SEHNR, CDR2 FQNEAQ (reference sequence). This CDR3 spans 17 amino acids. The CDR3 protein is CASSLGGGRGNTGELFF. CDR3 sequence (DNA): TGTGCCAGCAGCTTAGGGGGCGGCCGAGGGAACACCGGGGAGCTGTTTTTT.

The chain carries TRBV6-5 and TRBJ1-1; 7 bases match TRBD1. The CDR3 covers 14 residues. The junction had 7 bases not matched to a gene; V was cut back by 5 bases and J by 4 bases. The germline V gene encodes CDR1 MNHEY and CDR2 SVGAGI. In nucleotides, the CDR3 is TGTGCCAGCAGTCCTACAGGGGATATCACTGAAGCTTTCTTT. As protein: CASSPTGDITEAFF.